This paragraph reports one T cell receptor (beta chain). These data originate in a study of T cell responses to AZD1222 COVID-19 vaccine. Clones were read by immunoSEQ multiplex PCR, and TCRdb kept only the in-frame ones, dropping some. The sample has 75,000 to 100,000 clones; 90% are singletons. This CDR3 region has 13 residues. V dropped 0 bases and J dropped 3 bases, with 5 bases sitting between them. From germline, CDR1 is LGHNA and CDR2 YNFKEQ. The starting material was peripheral blood, obtained on day 0 of AZD1222 vaccination. This rearrangement joins TRBV4-2 to TRBJ1-2; D ambiguous. This TCR was sampled from an adult in good health. The CDR3 loop reads CASSQEVDYGYTF. The CDR3 DNA follows: TGTGCCAGCAGCCAAGAAGTAGACTATGGCTACACCTTC.